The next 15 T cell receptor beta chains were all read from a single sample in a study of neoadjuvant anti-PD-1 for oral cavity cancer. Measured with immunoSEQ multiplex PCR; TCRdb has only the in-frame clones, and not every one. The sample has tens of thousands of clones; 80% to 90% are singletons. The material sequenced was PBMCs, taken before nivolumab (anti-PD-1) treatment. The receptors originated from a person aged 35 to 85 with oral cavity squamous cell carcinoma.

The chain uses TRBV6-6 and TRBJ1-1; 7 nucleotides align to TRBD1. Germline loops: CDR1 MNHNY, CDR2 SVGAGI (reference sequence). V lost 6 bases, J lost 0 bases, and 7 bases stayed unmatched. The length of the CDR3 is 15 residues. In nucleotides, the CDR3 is TGTGCCAGCAGCTTAGGGGGACAGATGAACACTGAAGCTTTCTTT. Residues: CASSLGGQMNTEAFF.

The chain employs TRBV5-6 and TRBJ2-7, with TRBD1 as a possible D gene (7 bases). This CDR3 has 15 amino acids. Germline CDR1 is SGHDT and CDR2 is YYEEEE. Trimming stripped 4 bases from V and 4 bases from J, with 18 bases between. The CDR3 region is CASSVAARGAYEQYF. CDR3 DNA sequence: TGTGCCAGCAGCGTGGCAGCCAGGGGGGCATACGAGCAGTACTTC.

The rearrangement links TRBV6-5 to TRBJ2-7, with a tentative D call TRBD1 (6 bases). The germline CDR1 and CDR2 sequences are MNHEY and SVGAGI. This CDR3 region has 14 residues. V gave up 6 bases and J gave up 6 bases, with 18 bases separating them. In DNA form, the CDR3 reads TGTGCCAGCAGGAGCCCAGGGTCAGGGGTCGAGCAGTACTTC. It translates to CASRSPGSGVEQYF.

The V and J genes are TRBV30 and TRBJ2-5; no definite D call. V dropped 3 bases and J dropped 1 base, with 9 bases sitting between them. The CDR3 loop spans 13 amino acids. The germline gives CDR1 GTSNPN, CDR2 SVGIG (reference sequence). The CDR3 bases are TGTGCCTGGAGGGTGTGGGGCCAAGAGACCCAGTACTTC. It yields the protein CAWRVWGQETQYF.

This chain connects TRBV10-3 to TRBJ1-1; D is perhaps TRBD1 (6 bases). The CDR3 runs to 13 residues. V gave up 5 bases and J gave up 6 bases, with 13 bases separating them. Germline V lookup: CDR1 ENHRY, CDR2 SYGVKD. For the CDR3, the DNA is TGTGCCATCAGTTACAGGGTCGGGGCTGAAGCTTTCTTT. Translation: CAISYRVGAEAFF.

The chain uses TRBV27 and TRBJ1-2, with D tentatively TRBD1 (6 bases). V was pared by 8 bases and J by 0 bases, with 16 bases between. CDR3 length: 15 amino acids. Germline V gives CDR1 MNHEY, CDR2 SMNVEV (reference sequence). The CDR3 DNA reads TGTGCCAGCCGAAGGGGGGGAGGGGCTAACTATGGCTACACCTTC. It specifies CASRRGGGANYGYTF.

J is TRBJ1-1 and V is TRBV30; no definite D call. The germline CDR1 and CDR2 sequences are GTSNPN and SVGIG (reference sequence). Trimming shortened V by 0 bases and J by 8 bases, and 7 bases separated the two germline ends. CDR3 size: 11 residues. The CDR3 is CAWSVGLEAFF. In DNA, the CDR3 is TGTGCCTGGAGTGTGGGCCTAGAAGCTTTCTTT.

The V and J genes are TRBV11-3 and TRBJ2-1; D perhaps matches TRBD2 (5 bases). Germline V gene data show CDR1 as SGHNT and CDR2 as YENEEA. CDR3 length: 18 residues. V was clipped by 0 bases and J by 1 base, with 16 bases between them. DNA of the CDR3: TGTGCCAGCAGCTTAGATCAGTCGGGGTCTGGGTCCTACAATGAGCAGTTCTTC. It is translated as CASSLDQSGSGSYNEQFF.

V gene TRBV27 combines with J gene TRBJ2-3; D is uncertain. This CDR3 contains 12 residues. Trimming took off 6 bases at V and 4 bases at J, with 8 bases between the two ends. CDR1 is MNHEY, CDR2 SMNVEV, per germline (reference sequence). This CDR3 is CASSKYPDTQYF. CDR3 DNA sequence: TGTGCCAGCAGCAAATACCCAGATACGCAGTATTTT.

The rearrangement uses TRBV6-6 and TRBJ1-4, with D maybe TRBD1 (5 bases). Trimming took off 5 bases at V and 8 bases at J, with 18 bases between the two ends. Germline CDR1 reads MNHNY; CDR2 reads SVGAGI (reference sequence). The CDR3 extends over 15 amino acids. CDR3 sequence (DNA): TGTGCCAGCAGTGCCCGGGACCTCTCGGAGGAAAAACTGTTTTTT. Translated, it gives CASSARDLSEEKLFF.

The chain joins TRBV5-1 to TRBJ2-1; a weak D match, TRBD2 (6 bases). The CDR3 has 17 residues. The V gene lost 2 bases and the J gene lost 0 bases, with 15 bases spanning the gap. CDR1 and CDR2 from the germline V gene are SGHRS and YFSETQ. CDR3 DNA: TGCGCCAGCAGCTTCAATGCGGGGTCAAGCTCCTACAATGAGCAGTTCTTC. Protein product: CASSFNAGSSSYNEQFF.

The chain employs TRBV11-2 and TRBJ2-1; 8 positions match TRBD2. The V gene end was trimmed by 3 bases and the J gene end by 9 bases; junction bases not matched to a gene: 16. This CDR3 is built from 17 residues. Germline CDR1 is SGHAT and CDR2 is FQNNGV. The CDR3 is CASSLWVKRGNVGEQFF. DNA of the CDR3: TGTGCCAGCAGCTTGTGGGTTAAGCGGGGGAACGTGGGTGAGCAGTTCTTC.

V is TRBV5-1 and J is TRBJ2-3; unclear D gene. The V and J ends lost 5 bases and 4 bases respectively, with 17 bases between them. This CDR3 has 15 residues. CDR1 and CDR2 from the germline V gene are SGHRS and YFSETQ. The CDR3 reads CASSLGFGSPDTQYF. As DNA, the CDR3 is TGCGCCAGCAGTCTGGGTTTTGGTAGTCCAGATACGCAGTATTTT. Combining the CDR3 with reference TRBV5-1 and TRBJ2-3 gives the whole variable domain KAGVTQTPRYLIKTRGQQVTLSCSPISGHRSVSWYQQTPGQGLQFLFEYFSETQRNKGNFPGRFSGRQFSNSRSEMNVSTLELGDSALYLCASSLGFGSPDTQYFGPGTRLTVL.

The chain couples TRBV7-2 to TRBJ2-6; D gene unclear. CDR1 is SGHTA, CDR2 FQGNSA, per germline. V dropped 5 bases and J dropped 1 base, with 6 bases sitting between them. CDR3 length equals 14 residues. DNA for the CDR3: TGTGCCAGCAGCCCCACTTCTGGGGCCAACGTCCTGACTTTC. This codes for CASSPTSGANVLTF.

CDR3 sequence: CASRKDTGELFF. CDR3 in DNA: TGTGCCAGCAGGAAGGATACCGGGGAGCTGTTTTTT. The genes are TRBV25-1 and TRBJ2-2, with no clear D. The CDR3 runs to 12 residues. V was cut by 6 bases and J by 5 bases, with 7 bases left in between. The V gene's germline CDR1 is MGHDK and CDR2 SYGVNS.